The next 22 T cell receptor beta chains were all read from a single sample in a study of blood T cells in healthy people across ages. Then a second PCR, running roughly 7 to 11 cycles, was carried out with a sample-barcoded 5' primer and a J-beta primer mix. TCRdb itself ran the 5' RACE reads through MiXCR, one entry per CDR3 protein. The sample holds about 1.1 million distinct CDR3 sequences; around two fifths are singletons and the top ten take less than 15%. The sequenced sample was blood. Receptor source: a man younger than 35 in good health.

This clonotype was detected a few times. The chain is built from TRBV28 and TRBJ1-5; possible D gene TRBD1, 6 bases. Trimming took 7 bases from V and 6 from J, leaving 19 bases between them. This CDR3 is 15 amino acids long. Germline lookup yields CDR1 MDHEN and CDR2 SYDVKM. In nucleotides, the CDR3 is TGTGCCAGCACCCCCCAGGGGAGGAGGATTCAGCCCCAGCATTTT. This sequence encodes CASTPQGRRIQPQHF.

This clonotype was picked up many times. The J gene is TRBJ1-4, the V gene TRBV3-1; 8 nucleotides match TRBD1. Germline CDR1 reads LGHDT; CDR2 reads YNNKEL (reference sequence). The CDR3 is made up of 16 amino acids. V gave up 1 base and J gave up 5 bases; unmatched junction bases: 6. Here the CDR3 reads CASSQVGQGENEKLFF. In DNA, the CDR3 is TGTGCCAGCAGCCAAGTTGGACAGGGCGAAAATGAAAAACTGTTTTTT.

The CDR3 bases are TGCAGTGCTAGCGGGTATGGCGGGTATAGCAATCAGCCCCAGCATTTT. Protein sequence: CSASGYGGYSNQPQHF. This chain connects TRBV20-1 to TRBJ1-5; D is unresolved. Trimming cost V 3 bases and J 0 bases, with 15 bases left between them. This CDR3 is 16 amino acids long. CDR1 is DFQATT, CDR2 SNEGSKA, per germline (reference sequence).

This chain joins TRBV9 and TRBJ2-7, with D uncertain. Germline CDR1 and CDR2: SGDLS and YYNGEE. This CDR3 region has 14 residues. V lost 1 base, J lost 2 bases, and 10 bases lay in between. Here the CDR3 reads CASSVKSGPYEQYF. Here the CDR3 DNA reads TGTGCCAGCAGCGTAAAGTCTGGACCCTACGAGCAGTACTTC.

This clonotype was detected a few times. V is TRBV29-1 and J is TRBJ2-3; D call uncertain. Trimming took 0 bases from V and 2 from J, leaving 15 bases between them. CDR1 is SQVTM and CDR2 is ANQGSEA in the germline V gene. The length of the CDR3 is 16 residues. For the CDR3, the DNA is TGCAGCGTTGAAGATCTAAGGGCCTTAAACACAGATACGCAGTATTTT. Translation gives CSVEDLRALNTDTQYF.

This clonotype has only a few counts. The CDR3 DNA reads TGTGCCAGCAGTAAAGGGGTAGGCGGCTACACCTTC. It yields the protein CASSKGVGGYTF. The chain combines TRBV27 with TRBJ1-2; perhaps TRBD1 as D (5 bases). Trimming left V 5 bases short and J 8 bases short, with 12 bases between. The germline CDR1 and CDR2 sequences are MNHEY and SMNVEV (reference sequence). The CDR3 totals 12 residues.

The gene calls are TRBV29-1 and TRBJ2-3; 7 positions agree with TRBD2. This CDR3 region has 12 residues. V shed 7 bases and J 0 bases; nucleotides not matched to a gene: 1. Per the germline V gene, CDR1 is SQVTM and CDR2 is ANQGSEA. CDR3 amino acids: CSGEGSTDTQYF. The DNA for the CDR3 is TGCAGCGGGGAGGGGAGCACAGATACGCAGTATTTT.

The chain recombines TRBV7-2 with TRBJ1-5; D is unresolved. CDR3 length equals 14 residues. V was cut by 1 base and J by 7 bases, with 11 bases left in between. CDR1 and CDR2 (germline): SGHTA, FQGNSA. The CDR3 sequence: CASSLGAYPQPQHF. DNA of the CDR3: TGTGCCAGCAGCTTAGGGGCCTACCCACAGCCCCAGCATTTT.

This sequence joins TRBV20-1 and TRBJ2-7, with D possibly matching TRBD1 (5 bases). Germline V lookup: CDR1 DFQATT, CDR2 SNEGSKA (reference sequence). The V end lost 3 bases, the J end lost 0 bases, and 9 bases lay between the germline ends. This CDR3 region has 13 residues. CDR3 in amino acids: CSARGRSSYEQYF. CDR3 nucleotide sequence: TGCAGTGCTAGGGGGCGGAGCTCCTACGAGCAGTACTTC.

This chain joins TRBV19 and TRBJ1-1, with D possibly being TRBD1 (5 bases). V lost 10 bases, J lost 0 bases, and 12 bases lay in between. Germline V gene lookup returns CDR1 LNHDA and CDR2 SQIVND (reference sequence). CDR3 length equals 13 residues. CDR3 sequence reads: CATEGLLNTEAFF. As DNA, the CDR3 is TGTGCCACTGAGGGACTTCTGAACACTGAAGCTTTCTTT.

The CDR3 spells CASSPGWGANEKLFF. CDR3 DNA sequence: TGTGCCAGCAGCCCGGGGTGGGGGGCTAATGAAAAACTGTTTTTT. The genes are TRBV7-2 and TRBJ1-4, with TRBD1 as a possible D gene (5 bases). Germline CDR1 reads SGHTA; CDR2 reads FQGNSA. Trimming took off 5 bases at V and 3 bases at J, with 13 bases between the two ends. The CDR3 has 15 residues. The entire variable domain, with the rest obtained from reference TRBV7-2 and TRBJ1-4, is as follows: GAGVSQSPSNKVTEKGKDVELRCDPISGHTALYWYRQSLGQGLEFLIYFQGNSAPDKSGLPSDRFSAERTGGSVSTLTIQRTQQEDSAVYLCASSPGWGANEKLFFGSGTQLSVL.

The V gene is TRBV20-1, the J gene TRBJ1-2; D might be TRBD1 (5 bases). The CDR3 is made up of 12 amino acids. V was pared by 5 bases and J by 2 bases, with 9 bases between. From germline, CDR1 is DFQATT and CDR2 SNEGSKA (reference sequence). CDR3 loop: CSAPRGNYGYTF. CDR3 nucleotide sequence: TGCAGTGCTCCTAGGGGCAACTATGGCTACACCTTC.

This clonotype turned up a few times. This chain connects TRBV4-1 to TRBJ1-2; D call uncertain. The CDR3 consists of 16 residues. CDR1 is MGHRA and CDR2 is YSYEKL in the germline V gene. V was pared by 4 bases and J by 8 bases, with 23 bases between. This CDR3 reads CASSPEAGVKIWGYTF. CDR3 DNA: TGCGCCAGCAGCCCTGAAGCCGGGGTCAAGATTTGGGGCTACACCTTC.

This clonotype was seen a handful of times. This chain links TRBV4-1 with TRBJ2-2, with D perhaps TRBD2 (7 bases). The CDR3 has 18 amino acids. Germline assignment: CDR1 MGHRA and CDR2 YSYEKL. Trimming left V 0 bases short and J 6 bases short, with 20 bases between. The CDR3 spells CASSQDGGPSGSPGELFF. CDR3 DNA sequence: TGCGCCAGCAGCCAAGATGGGGGCCCTAGCGGTAGTCCCGGGGAGCTGTTTTTT.

This rearrangement joins TRBV5-6 to TRBJ1-4, with D unclear. The ends were cut back, 4 bases at V and 4 bases at J, with 11 bases in the middle. This CDR3 spans 14 amino acids. CDR1 and CDR2 from the germline V gene are SGHDT and YYEEEE. This CDR3 is CASSPGPGNEKLFF. The CDR3 nucleotides are TGTGCCAGCAGCCCGGGCCCCGGTAATGAAAAACTGTTTTTT.

V is TRBV6-1 and J is TRBJ2-3; D is possibly TRBD1 (5 bases). Trimming left V 1 base short and J 7 bases short, with 21 bases between. The V gene's germline CDR1 is MNHNS and CDR2 SASEGT. The CDR3 covers 17 residues. The CDR3 nucleotides read TGTGCCAGCAGTGAAGAGGTGTTAGGGGCAATCGTAAATACGCAGTATTTT. Its protein is CASSEEVLGAIVNTQYF.

The chain recombines TRBV20-1 with TRBJ2-1; 9 nucleotides align to TRBD2. Germline V lookup: CDR1 DFQATT, CDR2 SNEGSKA (reference sequence). There are 14 residues in the CDR3. Trimming removed 5 bases from V and 0 bases from J; junction bases left unmatched: 2. Written as DNA, the CDR3 is TGCAGTGCTTCTAGCGGGGACTCCTACAATGAGCAGTTCTTC. This codes for CSASSGDSYNEQFF.

This clonotype was seen a handful of times. The V and J genes are TRBV4-1 and TRBJ2-2, with a weak D call TRBD2 (5 bases). The V end was cut by 3 bases, the J end by 10 bases, with 12 bases between. The CDR3 runs 13 residues. The germline CDR1 and CDR2 sequences are MGHRA and YSYEKL. As DNA, the CDR3 is TGCGCCAGCAGCCAGGTATGGGGAGAGGAGCTGTTTTTT. Translation gives CASSQVWGEELFF.

With regard to this clonotype: The junction departs from the called germline gene at one end, perhaps through a read error. The J gene is TRBJ2-4, the V gene TRBV12-3 or TRBV12-4; D may match TRBD1 or TRBD2 (6 bases each). The closer fit of TRBJ2-7 to the DNA end suggests the J call may be wrong. The CDR3 covers 16 residues. The CDR3, as DNA: TGTGCCAGCAGTTTAGCGAAGGGGGGAAGCTCCTCCGAGCAGTACTTC. Translation gives CASSLAKGGSSSEQYF.

This chain uses TRBV9 with TRBJ2-1; TRBD2 is a possible D gene (5 bases). In germline, CDR1 is SGDLS, CDR2 YYNGEE. V was shortened by 0 bases and J by 4 bases, with 20 bases between the two germline ends. CDR3 size: 18 residues. CDR3 nucleotides: TGTGCCAGCAGCGTAGAGGGTGGATGGACTGTCGCTTACAATGAGCAGTTCTTC. This sequence encodes CASSVEGGWTVAYNEQFF.

The rearrangement joins TRBV24-1 to TRBJ2-1; 10 nucleotides agree with TRBD2. The DNA end is more similar to TRBJ2-7, so the J call may be wrong. Per germline, CDR1 KGHDR and CDR2 SFDVKD. This CDR3 comprises 16 residues. For the CDR3, the DNA is TGTGCCACCAGTGATCATAGCGGGGGGTCCTACAATGAGCAGTACTTC. Its protein is CATSDHSGGSYNEQYF.

This clonotype turned up a few times. This rearrangement joins TRBV12-3 or TRBV12-4 to TRBJ2-1; tentative D call: TRBD1 (6 bases). V lost 5 bases and J 9 bases, leaving 14 bases between the germline ends. The CDR3 spans 13 residues. The DNA of the CDR3 is TGTGCCAGCAGTACTGGGACACCCTCTGAGCAGTTCTTC. Its protein is CASSTGTPSEQFF.